The clone carrying this T cell receptor beta chain came up a few times. What it binds is not known. By way of CD45RO/CCR7/CD25/CD127/CD95/CD27, the CD4+ regulatory, stem cell-like memory, central memory and naive cells were sorted. This sample is part of a study of beta chain features in type 1 diabetes. Study-wide results and limits: Compared with healthy donors, patients appeared to share more similar naive, central memory and regulatory TCRB repertoires. Within each of all four CD4+ subsets, Type 1 diabetes patients had TCRB CDR3s that were moderately but significantly shorter.

As every portion of the isolated RNA was reverse transcribed, the sequencing read expressed TCRB transcripts. An average approximately 3.3 million reads came from naive, central memory and regulatory T cell samples. Sequencing used immunoSEQ multiplex PCR; TCRdb keeps in-frame clones, though not all of them. The sample contains 400,000 to 450,000 clones, about 15% of which appear only once. The receptor was derived from a man aged 25-40 years in good health. Sequencing was carried out using naive CD4+ T cells from blood.

The CDR3 sequence is CASSGGRRNTEAFF. DNA for the CDR3: TGTGCCAGCAGTGGTGGCAGAAGGAACACTGAAGCTTTCTTT. J is TRBJ1-1 and V is TRBV2; D is unclear. This CDR3 has 14 amino acids. The germline V gene has CDR1 SNHLY and CDR2 FYNNEI. V lost 4 bases and J lost 1, with 10 bases in between.